This T cell receptor (beta chain) was found in a study of blood T cell repertoires in COVID-19. Sequencing was performed with immunoSEQ multiplex PCR; in TCRdb, only in-frame clones are kept and a portion is missing. This sample has just under 150,000 clones, with around nine tenths found just once. The CDR3 is made up of 9 amino acids. V was shortened by 9 bases and J by 4 bases, with 3 bases between the two germline ends. Germline V CDR1 and CDR2: KGHDR, SFDVKD. The chain carries TRBV24-1 and TRBJ2-7; no definite D call. The source material was peripheral blood. This receptor was taken from a woman aged 50 to 60 with active or convalescent COVID-19. The CDR3 bases are TGTGCCACCCCATACGAGCAGTACTTC. Protein sequence: CATPYEQYF.